This TCR beta chain stems from a study of shared clonotypes between healthy human individuals. The CDR3 consists of 14 residues. Per the germline V gene, CDR1 is SSHAT and CDR2 is FNYEAQ (reference sequence). Libraries were prepared by immunoSEQ multiplex PCR; TCRdb keeps only in-frame clonotypes and omits some of them. Seen here are about 1 million clones, more than 60% observed once, and the top ten hold about 1.5%. As to this clone: The junction departs from the called germline gene at one end, perhaps through a read error.

Sequenced input: memory CD4+ T cells sorted from blood. Described subset: CD45RA-negative fraction. This TCR was recovered from a man younger than 35 in good health. This chain uses TRBV7-7 with TRBJ2-3; D is perhaps TRBD2 (6 bases). The CDR3 region is CASSPGGPADTQYF. DNA of the CDR3: TGTGCTAGCAGCCCTGGAGGGCCGGCGGATACGCAGTATTTT.